Only one count was recorded for the clone carrying this T cell receptor (beta chain). In Cohort 3, a recovered donor had either two negative PCRs, clearance, or symptom resolution. In the study's own analysis: For nucleated cells, counts were estimated from reference gene primer amplification. Sequencing used immunoSEQ multiplex PCR; TCRdb keeps in-frame clones, though not all of them. V, J and clone size are taken as reported in that table, and D and trimming were inferred from the DNA itself. The data hold roughly 150,000 clones, with roughly 88% observed a single time. This CDR3 has 13 amino acids. V lost 4 bases, J lost 7 bases, and 8 bases lay in between. Germline lookup yields CDR1 SNHLY and CDR2 FYNNEI. The data stem from a study of blood T cell repertoires in COVID-19. Whole-study context: PBMCs, B-cell-depleted T cells, or T cells were the source of the cDNA or gDNA that made up the material.

Sequencing was performed on PBMCs or T cells enriched from blood (not recorded which). The sequence was collected from a middle-aged man who had recovered from COVID-19. This chain joins TRBV2 and TRBJ1-6; D not resolved. CDR3 in DNA: TGTGCCAGCAGTGTAACAACGAATTCACCCCTCCACTTT. Translation: CASSVTTNSPLHF.